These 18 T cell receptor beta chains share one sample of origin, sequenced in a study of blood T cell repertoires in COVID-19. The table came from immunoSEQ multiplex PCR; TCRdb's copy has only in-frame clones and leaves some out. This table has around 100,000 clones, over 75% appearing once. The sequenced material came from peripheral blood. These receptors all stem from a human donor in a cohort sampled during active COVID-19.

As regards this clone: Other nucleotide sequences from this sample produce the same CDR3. The CDR3 here is CASSLDSNYGYTF. CDR3 bases: TGTGCCAGCAGTTTGGACAGTAACTATGGCTACACCTTC. This sequence joins TRBV28 and TRBJ1-2, with a tentative D call TRBD1 (6 bases). CDR3 length: 13 residues. The ends were cut back, 3 bases at V and 1 base at J, with 6 bases in the middle. Germline CDR1 reads MDHEN; CDR2 reads SYDVKM.

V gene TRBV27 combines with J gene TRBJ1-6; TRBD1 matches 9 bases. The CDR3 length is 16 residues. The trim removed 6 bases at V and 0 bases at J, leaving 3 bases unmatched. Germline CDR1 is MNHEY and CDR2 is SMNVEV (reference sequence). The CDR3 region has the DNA TGTGCCAGCAGGGGACAGGGAGGCTCCTATAATTCACCCCTCCACTTT. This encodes CASRGQGGSYNSPLHF.

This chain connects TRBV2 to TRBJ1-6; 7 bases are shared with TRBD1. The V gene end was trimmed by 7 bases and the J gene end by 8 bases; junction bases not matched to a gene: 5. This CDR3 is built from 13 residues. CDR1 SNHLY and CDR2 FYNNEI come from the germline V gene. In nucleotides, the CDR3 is TGTGCCAGCAATGGGGACAGTTATTCACCCCTCCACTTT. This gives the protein CASNGDSYSPLHF.

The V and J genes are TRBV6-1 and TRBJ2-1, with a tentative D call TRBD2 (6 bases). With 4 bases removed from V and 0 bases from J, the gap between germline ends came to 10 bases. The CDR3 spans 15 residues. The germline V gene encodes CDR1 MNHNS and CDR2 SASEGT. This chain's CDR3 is CASSVAVSSYNEQFF. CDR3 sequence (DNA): TGTGCCAGCAGTGTAGCGGTTAGCTCCTACAATGAGCAGTTCTTC.

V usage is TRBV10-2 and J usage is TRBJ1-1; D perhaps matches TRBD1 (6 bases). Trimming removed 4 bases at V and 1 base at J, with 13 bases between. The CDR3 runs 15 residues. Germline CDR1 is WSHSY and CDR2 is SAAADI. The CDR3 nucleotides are TGCGCCAGCAGTGGCCTTAAGGACAGGAACACTGAAGCTTTCTTT. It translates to CASSGLKDRNTEAFF.

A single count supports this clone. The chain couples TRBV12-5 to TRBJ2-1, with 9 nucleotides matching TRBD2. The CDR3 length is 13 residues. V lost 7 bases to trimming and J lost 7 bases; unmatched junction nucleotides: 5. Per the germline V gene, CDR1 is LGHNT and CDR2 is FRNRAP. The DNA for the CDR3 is TGTGCTAGTGCCCTAGCGGGACGTAATGAGCAGTTCTTC. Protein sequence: CASALAGRNEQFF.

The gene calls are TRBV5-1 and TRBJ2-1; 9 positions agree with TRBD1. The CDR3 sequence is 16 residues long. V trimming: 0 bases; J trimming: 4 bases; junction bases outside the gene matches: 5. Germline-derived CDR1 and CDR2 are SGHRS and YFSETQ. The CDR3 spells CASSLGGTGYYNEQFF. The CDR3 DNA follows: TGCGCCAGCAGCTTGGGTGGGACAGGGTATTACAATGAGCAGTTCTTC.

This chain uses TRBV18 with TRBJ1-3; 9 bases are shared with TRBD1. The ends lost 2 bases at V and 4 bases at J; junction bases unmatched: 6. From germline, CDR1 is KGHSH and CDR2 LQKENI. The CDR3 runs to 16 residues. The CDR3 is CASSPGTGMRGNTIYF. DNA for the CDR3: TGTGCCAGCTCACCAGGGACAGGGATGAGGGGAAACACCATATATTTT.

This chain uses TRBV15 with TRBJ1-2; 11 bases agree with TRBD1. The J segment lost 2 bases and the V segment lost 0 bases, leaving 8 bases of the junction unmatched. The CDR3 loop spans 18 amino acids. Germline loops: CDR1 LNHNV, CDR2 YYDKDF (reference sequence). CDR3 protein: CATSRDQPGTGGNYGYTF. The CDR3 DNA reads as TGTGCCACCAGCAGAGATCAACCGGGGACAGGGGGAAACTATGGCTACACCTTC.

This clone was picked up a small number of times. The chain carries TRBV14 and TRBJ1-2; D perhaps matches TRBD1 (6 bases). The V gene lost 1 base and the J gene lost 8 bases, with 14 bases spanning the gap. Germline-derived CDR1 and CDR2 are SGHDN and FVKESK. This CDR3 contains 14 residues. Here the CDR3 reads CASSQGSGVLGYTF. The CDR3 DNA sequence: TGTGCCAGCAGCCAAGGCTCAGGGGTGCTGGGCTACACCTTC.

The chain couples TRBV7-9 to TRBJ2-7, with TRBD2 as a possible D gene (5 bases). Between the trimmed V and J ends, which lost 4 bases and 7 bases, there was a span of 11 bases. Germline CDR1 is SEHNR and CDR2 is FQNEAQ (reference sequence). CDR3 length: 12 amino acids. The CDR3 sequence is CASSSAGGEQYF. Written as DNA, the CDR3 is TGTGCCAGCAGCTCCGCCGGAGGAGAGCAGTACTTC. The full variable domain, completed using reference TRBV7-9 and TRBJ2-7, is DTGVSQNPRHKITKRGQNVTFRCDPISEHNRLYWYRQTLGQGPEFLTYFQNEAQLEKSRLLSDRFSAERPKGSFSTLEIQRTEQGDSAMYLCASSSAGGEQYFGPGTRLTVT.

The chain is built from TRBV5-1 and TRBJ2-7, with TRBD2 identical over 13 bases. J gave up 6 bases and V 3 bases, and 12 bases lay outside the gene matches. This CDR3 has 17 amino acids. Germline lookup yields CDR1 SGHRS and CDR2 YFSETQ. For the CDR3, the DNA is TGCGCCAGCAGCTCCGCCCCCCCGGGACTAGCGGGAATCGAGCAGTACTTC. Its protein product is CASSSAPPGLAGIEQYF.

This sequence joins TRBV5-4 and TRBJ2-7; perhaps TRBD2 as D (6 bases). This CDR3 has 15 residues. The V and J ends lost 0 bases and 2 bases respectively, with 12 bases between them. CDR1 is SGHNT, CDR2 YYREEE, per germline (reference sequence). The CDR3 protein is CASSLGAGITYEQYF. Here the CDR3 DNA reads TGTGCCAGCAGCTTGGGGGCGGGAATCACCTACGAGCAGTACTTC.

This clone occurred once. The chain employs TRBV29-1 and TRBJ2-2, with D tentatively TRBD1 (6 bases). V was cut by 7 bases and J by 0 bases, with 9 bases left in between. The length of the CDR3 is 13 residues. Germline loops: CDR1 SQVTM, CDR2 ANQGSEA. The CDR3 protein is CSAGHANTGELFF. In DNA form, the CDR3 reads TGCAGCGCGGGACACGCGAACACCGGGGAGCTGTTTTTT.

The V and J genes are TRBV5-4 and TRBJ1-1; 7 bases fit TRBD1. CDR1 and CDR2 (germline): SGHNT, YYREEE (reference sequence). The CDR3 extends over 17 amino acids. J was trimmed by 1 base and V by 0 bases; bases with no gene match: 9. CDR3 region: CASSLAWTGRRNTEAFF. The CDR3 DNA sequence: TGTGCCAGCAGCTTGGCCTGGACAGGACGGCGGAACACTGAAGCTTTCTTT.

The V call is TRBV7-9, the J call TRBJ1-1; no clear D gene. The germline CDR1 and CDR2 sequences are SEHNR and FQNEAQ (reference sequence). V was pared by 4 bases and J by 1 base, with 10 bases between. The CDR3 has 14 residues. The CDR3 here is CASSSSTANTEAFF. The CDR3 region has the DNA TGTGCCAGCAGCTCCTCGACTGCGAACACTGAAGCTTTCTTT.

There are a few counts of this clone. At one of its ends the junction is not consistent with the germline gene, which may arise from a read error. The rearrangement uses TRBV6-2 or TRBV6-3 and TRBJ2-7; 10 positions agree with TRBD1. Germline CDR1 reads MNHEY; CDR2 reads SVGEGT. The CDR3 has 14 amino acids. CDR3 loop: CASSMDRGSSEQYF. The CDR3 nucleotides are TGTGCCAGCAGCATGGACAGGGGGTCCTCCGAGCAGTACTTC.

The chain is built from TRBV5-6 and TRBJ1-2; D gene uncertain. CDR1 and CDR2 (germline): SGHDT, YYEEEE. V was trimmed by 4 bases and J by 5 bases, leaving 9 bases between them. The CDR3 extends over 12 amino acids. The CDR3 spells CASSPGEYGYTF. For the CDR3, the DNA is TGTGCCAGCAGCCCCGGAGAGTATGGCTACACCTTC.